Presented here are 23 T cell receptor beta chains from one specimen sequenced in a study of monozygotic twins with cystic fibrosis. The data were produced by immunoSEQ multiplex PCR, yet TCRdb's version contains in-frame clones alone and is incomplete. The table includes about 32,000 clones, about 92% detected once. Sequencing used blood. The receptor set was obtained from a girl aged 2-10 years with cystic fibrosis.

The chain joins TRBV6-5 to TRBJ1-5, with D tentatively TRBD1 (6 bases). The germline CDR1 and CDR2 sequences are MNHEY and SVGAGI. V gave up 7 bases and J gave up 4 bases, with 11 bases separating them. The CDR3 runs 13 residues. CDR3 residues: CASTPGANQPQHF. The CDR3 coding sequence is TGTGCCAGCACCCCAGGGGCAAATCAGCCCCAGCATTTT.

CDR3 coding DNA: TGTGCCAGCAGCTCCCGACAGATCCAAGAGACCCAGTACTTC. Translated, it gives CASSSRQIQETQYF. The chain uses TRBV7-2 and TRBJ2-5, with D perhaps TRBD1 (5 bases). Germline CDR1 is SGHTA and CDR2 is FQGNSA. Trimming removed 4 bases at V and 1 base at J, with 10 bases between. This CDR3 contains 14 residues.

This chain links TRBV9 with TRBJ1-1; D uncertain. The CDR3 is made up of 13 amino acids. Germline CDR1 and CDR2: SGDLS and YYNGEE. V was clipped by 0 bases and J by 7 bases, with 10 bases between them. The CDR3: CASSVVSSNEAFF. For the CDR3, the DNA is TGTGCCAGCAGCGTAGTCTCCAGTAATGAAGCTTTCTTT.

The chain couples TRBV30 to TRBJ1-1; tentatively, D is TRBD1 (5 bases). Germline assignment: CDR1 GTSNPN and CDR2 SVGIG (reference sequence). The CDR3 covers 13 residues. V was shortened by 1 base and J by 0 bases, with 6 bases between the two germline ends. CDR3 in amino acids: CAWSGQLNTEAFF. Written as DNA, the CDR3 is TGTGCCTGGAGTGGACAGTTGAACACTGAAGCTTTCTTT.

V is TRBV6-1 and J is TRBJ2-7; perhaps D is TRBD1 or TRBD2 (5 bases each). CDR3 length equals 15 residues. The V and J ends lost 7 bases and 0 bases respectively, with 16 bases between them. CDR1 and CDR2 from the germline V gene are MNHNS and SASEGT. CDR3 loop: CASNPFRGFSYEQYF. The CDR3 region has the DNA TGTGCCAGCAACCCTTTCCGGGGCTTCTCCTACGAGCAGTACTTC.

The CDR3 spells CASTNSDRVNEQYF. The CDR3 DNA follows: TGTGCCAGCACCAATTCCGACAGGGTCAACGAGCAGTACTTC. The V gene is TRBV5-4, the J gene TRBJ2-7; 7 nucleotides match TRBD1. The CDR3 is 14 amino acids. The trim removed 6 bases at V and 5 bases at J, leaving 11 bases unmatched. Germline V gene sequence: CDR1 SGHNT, CDR2 YYREEE (reference sequence).

The V and J genes are TRBV7-8 and TRBJ1-5; D might be TRBD1 (6 bases). Trimming took off 1 base at V and 6 bases at J, with 10 bases between the two ends. CDR3 length: 14 amino acids. The V gene's germline CDR1 is SGHVS and CDR2 FQNEAQ. The CDR3 DNA sequence: TGTGCCAGCAGCTTAGTGGGGGCGGGTCAGCCCCAGCATTTT. This sequence encodes CASSLVGAGQPQHF.

This clone was counted between two and nine times. The chain couples TRBV11-2 to TRBJ2-5; 9 nucleotides match TRBD2. The CDR3 sequence is 16 residues long. CDR1 and CDR2 (germline): SGHAT, FQNNGV. Germline trimming cut 7 bases from V and 5 bases from J; bases unmatched to any gene: 14. CDR3 loop: CASTLGGSGSRETQYF. DNA for the CDR3: TGTGCCAGCACCCTAGGGGGTAGCGGGAGTAGGGAGACCCAGTACTTC.

The CDR3: CASSLNGRRVDGQYF. The CDR3 DNA is TGTGCCAGCAGCTTAAACGGGAGGCGGGTAGATGGGCAGTATTTT. This chain joins TRBV7-2 and TRBJ2-3, with 7 bases identical to TRBD2. The germline V gene has CDR1 SGHTA and CDR2 FQGNSA. The CDR3 is 15 amino acids. Trimming removed 2 bases from V and 11 bases from J; junction bases left unmatched: 13.

V and J are TRBV7-2 and TRBJ1-1; D unresolved. This CDR3 is built from 13 residues. V lost 4 bases, J lost 2 bases, and 8 bases lay in between. Germline CDR1 SGHTA, CDR2 FQGNSA. CDR3 in DNA: TGTGCCAGCAGCTCCCAGATTAACACTGAAGCTTTCTTT. It translates to CASSSQINTEAFF.

The chain recombines TRBV27 with TRBJ1-2, with D hard to call. The CDR3 runs to 13 residues. Germline CDR1 MNHEY, CDR2 SMNVEV (reference sequence). The germline V and J ends were trimmed by 5 bases and 8 bases, with 15 bases remaining between them. CDR3 DNA sequence: TGTGCCAGCAGTGCCGAGGAACGGCGGGGCTACACCTTC. It yields the protein CASSAEERRGYTF.

The rearrangement joins TRBV5-1 to TRBJ2-3; D assignment may be TRBD1 or TRBD2 (6 bases each). The germline V gene encodes CDR1 SGHRS and CDR2 YFSETQ. CDR3 length equals 15 residues. V was shortened by 0 bases and J by 5 bases, with 13 bases between the two germline ends. The chain's CDR3 is CASSLGRGLGDTQYF. In DNA form, the CDR3 reads TGCGCCAGCAGCTTGGGCCGGGGGCTTGGAGATACGCAGTATTTT.

The V call is TRBV11-2, the J call TRBJ1-6; the D gene is possibly TRBD1 (5 bases). CDR1 SGHAT and CDR2 FQNNGV come from the germline V gene. The CDR3 is 17 residues long. V lost 0 bases, J lost 0 bases, and 9 bases lay in between. The chain's CDR3 is CASSLDVGASYNSPLHF. The CDR3 nucleotides read TGTGCCAGCAGCTTAGATGTAGGGGCCTCCTATAATTCACCCCTCCACTTT.

The rearrangement links TRBV6-5 to TRBJ1-3; 7 positions agree with TRBD1. V lost 5 bases and J lost 1; bases outside the gene matches: 2. The CDR3 length is 14 residues. Germline values: CDR1 MNHEY, CDR2 SVGAGI. DNA of the CDR3: TGTGCCAGCAGTCCACAGGGGTCTGGAAACACCATATATTTT. It is translated as CASSPQGSGNTIYF.

The chain recombines TRBV5-4 with TRBJ2-5; tentative D call: TRBD2 (6 bases). The CDR3 spans 16 residues. The ends were cut back, 4 bases at V and 2 bases at J, with 18 bases in the middle. The germline V gene has CDR1 SGHNT and CDR2 YYREEE (reference sequence). Here the CDR3 DNA reads TGTGCCAGCAGCAACGCGGGATTTACTCGACAAGAGACCCAGTACTTC. Translating it yields CASSNAGFTRQETQYF.

J is TRBJ1-5 and V is TRBV6-5; 8 bases fit TRBD1. Germline-derived CDR1 and CDR2 are MNHEY and SVGAGI. Trimming removed 2 bases from V and 2 bases from J; junction bases left unmatched: 2. There are 15 residues in the CDR3. CDR3 in amino acids: CASSYGQGGNQPQHF. CDR3 nucleotide sequence: TGTGCCAGCAGTTACGGACAGGGTGGCAATCAGCCCCAGCATTTT.

The DNA of the CDR3 is TGTGCCAGCACCGGGCCGGGGCGAACCTCTGAAGCTTTCTTT. Amino acids: CASTGPGRTSEAFF. The chain links TRBV6-1 to TRBJ1-1, with D maybe TRBD1 (5 bases). The CDR3 sequence is 14 residues long. Germline CDR1 and CDR2: MNHNS and SASEGT. V was clipped by 7 bases and J by 6 bases, with 18 bases between them.

The chain joins TRBV10-2 to TRBJ2-5; 10 bases map to TRBD1. V shed 4 bases, J shed 3 bases, and the junction held 5 bases outside the gene matches. Germline V CDR1 and CDR2: WSHSY, SAAADI. The CDR3 contains 15 residues. The DNA for the CDR3 is TGCGCCAGCAGTGGGACAGGGGGGCTAAAAGAGACCCAGTACTTC. Protein product: CASSGTGGLKETQYF.

The CDR3 sequence: CASSDDRYGYTF. The CDR3 region has the DNA TGTGCCAGCAGTGACGACCGCTATGGCTACACCTTC. This chain connects TRBV6-4 to TRBJ1-2; D gene unclear. Germline loops: CDR1 MRHNA, CDR2 SNTAGT. V was trimmed by 2 bases and J by 4 bases, leaving 5 bases between them. This CDR3 has 12 amino acids.

The chain has TRBV5-1 and TRBJ2-1; D ambiguous. CDR3 size: 12 residues. Trimming stripped 3 bases from V and 6 bases from J, with 7 bases between. Germline CDR1 SGHRS, CDR2 YFSETQ. The CDR3 loop reads CASSSAGNEQFF. The DNA of the CDR3 is TGCGCCAGCAGCTCCGCAGGCAATGAGCAGTTCTTC.

The chain has TRBV6-6 and TRBJ2-1; the match to TRBD2 covers 12 bases. The CDR3 has 15 residues. Germline V gives CDR1 MNHNY, CDR2 SVGAGI (reference sequence). The trim removed 0 bases at V and 8 bases at J, leaving 2 bases unmatched. CDR3 region: CASSYSTSGRDEQFF. The CDR3 nucleotides are TGTGCCAGCAGTTACTCGACTAGCGGGAGAGATGAGCAGTTCTTC.

V gene TRBV7-9 combines with J gene TRBJ1-4; D unclear. This CDR3 contains 16 residues. Trimming stripped 0 bases from V and 7 bases from J, with 15 bases between. Per germline, CDR1 SEHNR and CDR2 FQNEAQ (reference sequence). This CDR3 is CASSLAREGSGEKLFF. The CDR3 nucleotides read TGTGCCAGCAGCTTAGCGCGGGAGGGATCAGGTGAAAAACTGTTTTTT.

The chain has TRBV4-1 and TRBJ2-3; no firm D call. The CDR3 contains 13 residues. In germline, CDR1 is MGHRA, CDR2 YSYEKL. Trimming removed 4 bases at V and 0 bases at J, with 5 bases between. CDR3 residues: CASSPPSTDTQYF. CDR3 nucleotides: TGCGCCAGCAGCCCCCCTAGCACAGATACGCAGTATTTT.